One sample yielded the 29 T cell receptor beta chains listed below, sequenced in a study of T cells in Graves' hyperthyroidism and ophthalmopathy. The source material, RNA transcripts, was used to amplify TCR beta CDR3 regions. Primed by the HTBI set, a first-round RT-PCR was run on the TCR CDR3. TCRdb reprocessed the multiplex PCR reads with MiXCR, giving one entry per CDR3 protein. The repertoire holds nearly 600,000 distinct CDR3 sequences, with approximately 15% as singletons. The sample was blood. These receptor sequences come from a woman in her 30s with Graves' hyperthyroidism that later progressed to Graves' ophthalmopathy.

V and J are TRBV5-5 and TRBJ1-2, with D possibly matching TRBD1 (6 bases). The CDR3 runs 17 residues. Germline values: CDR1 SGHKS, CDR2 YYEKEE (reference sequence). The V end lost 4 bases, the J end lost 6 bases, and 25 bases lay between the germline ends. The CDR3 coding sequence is TGTGCCAGCAGCCGTGGCCTATCCGGTACAGGGAGGGATGGCTACACCTTC. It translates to CASSRGLSGTGRDGYTF. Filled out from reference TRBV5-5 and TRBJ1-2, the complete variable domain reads DAGVTQSPTHLIKTRGQQVTLRCSPISGHKSVSWYQQVLGQGPQFIFQYYEKEERGRGNFPDRFSARQFPNYSSELNVNALLLGDSALYLCASSRGLSGTGRDGYTFGSGTRLTVV.

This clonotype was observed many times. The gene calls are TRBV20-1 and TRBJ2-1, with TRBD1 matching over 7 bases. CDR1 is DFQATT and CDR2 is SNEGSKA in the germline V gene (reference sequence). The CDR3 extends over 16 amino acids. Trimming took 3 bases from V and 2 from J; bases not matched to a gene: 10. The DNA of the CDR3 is TGCAGTGCTAGGGGTTCGGAGACAGGGACCTACAATGAGCAGTTCTTC. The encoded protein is CSARGSETGTYNEQFF.

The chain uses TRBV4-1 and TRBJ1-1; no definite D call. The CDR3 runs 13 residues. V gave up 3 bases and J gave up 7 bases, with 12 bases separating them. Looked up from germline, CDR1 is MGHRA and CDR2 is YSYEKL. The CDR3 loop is CASSHVRDLEAFF. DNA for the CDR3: TGCGCCAGCAGCCATGTGCGCGATCTTGAAGCTTTCTTT.

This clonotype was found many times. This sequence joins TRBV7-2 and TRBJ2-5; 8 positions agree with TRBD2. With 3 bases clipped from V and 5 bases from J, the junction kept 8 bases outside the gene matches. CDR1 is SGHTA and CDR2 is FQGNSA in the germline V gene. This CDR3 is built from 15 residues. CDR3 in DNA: TGTGCCAGCAGCTTTGATCCGGGAGGGGGTGAGACCCAGTACTTC. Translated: CASSFDPGGGETQYF. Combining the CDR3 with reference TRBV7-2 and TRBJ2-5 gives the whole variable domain GAGVSQSPSNKVTEKGKDVELRCDPISGHTALYWYRQSLGQGLEFLIYFQGNSAPDKSGLPSDRFSAERTGGSVSTLTIQRTQQEDSAVYLCASSFDPGGGETQYFGPGTRLLVL.

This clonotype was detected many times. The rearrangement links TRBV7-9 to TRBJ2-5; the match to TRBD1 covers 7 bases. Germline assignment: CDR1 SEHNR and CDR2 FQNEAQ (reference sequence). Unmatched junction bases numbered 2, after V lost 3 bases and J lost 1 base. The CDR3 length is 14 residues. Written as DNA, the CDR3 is TGTGCCAGCAGCTTCGCAGGGGGCCAAGAGACCCAGTACTTC. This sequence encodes CASSFAGGQETQYF. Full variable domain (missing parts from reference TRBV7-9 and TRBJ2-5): DTGVSQNPRHKITKRGQNVTFRCDPISEHNRLYWYRQTLGQGPEFLTYFQNEAQLEKSRLLSDRFSAERPKGSFSTLEIQRTEQGDSAMYLCASSFAGGQETQYFGPGTRLLVL.

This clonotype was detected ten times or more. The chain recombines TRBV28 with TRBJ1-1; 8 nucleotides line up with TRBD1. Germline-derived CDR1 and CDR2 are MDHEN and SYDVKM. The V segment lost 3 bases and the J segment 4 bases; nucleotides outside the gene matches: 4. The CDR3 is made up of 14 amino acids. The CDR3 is CASSFRGLSTEAFF. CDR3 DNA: TGTGCCAGCAGTTTCAGGGGGCTGAGCACTGAAGCTTTCTTT.

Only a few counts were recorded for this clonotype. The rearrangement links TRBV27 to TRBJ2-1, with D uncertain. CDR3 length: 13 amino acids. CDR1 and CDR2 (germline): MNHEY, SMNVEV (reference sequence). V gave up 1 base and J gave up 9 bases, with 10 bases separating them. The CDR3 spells CASSLFPDSEQFF. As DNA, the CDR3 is TGTGCCAGCAGTTTATTTCCCGACTCTGAGCAGTTCTTC.

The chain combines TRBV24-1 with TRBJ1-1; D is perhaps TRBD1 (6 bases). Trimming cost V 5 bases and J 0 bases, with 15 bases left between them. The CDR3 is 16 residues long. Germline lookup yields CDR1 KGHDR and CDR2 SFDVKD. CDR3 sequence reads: CATSAPWTELNTEAFF. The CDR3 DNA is TGTGCCACCAGTGCCCCGTGGACAGAGCTGAACACTGAAGCTTTCTTT.

CDR3 sequence reads: CASSFLRANTEAFF. DNA for the CDR3: TGTGCCAGCAGTTTTCTCAGGGCGAACACTGAAGCTTTCTTT. The chain couples TRBV27 to TRBJ1-1; possibly TRBD1 for D (5 bases). V was trimmed by 3 bases and J by 1 base, leaving 9 bases between them. Germline CDR1 and CDR2: MNHEY and SMNVEV (reference sequence). This CDR3 is 14 amino acids long.

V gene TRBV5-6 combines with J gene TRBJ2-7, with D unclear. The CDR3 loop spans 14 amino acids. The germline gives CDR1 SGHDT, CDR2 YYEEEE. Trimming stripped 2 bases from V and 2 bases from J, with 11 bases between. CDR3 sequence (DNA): TGTGCCAGCAGCTTTGTGGGTCCTCCCTACGAGCAGTACTTC. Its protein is CASSFVGPPYEQYF.

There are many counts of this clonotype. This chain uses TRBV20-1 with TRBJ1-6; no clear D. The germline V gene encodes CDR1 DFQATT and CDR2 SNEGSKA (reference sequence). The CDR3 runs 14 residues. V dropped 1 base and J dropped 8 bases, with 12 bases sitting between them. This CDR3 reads CSARGGWWDSPLHF. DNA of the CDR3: TGCAGTGCTAGAGGCGGATGGTGGGATTCACCCCTCCACTTT.

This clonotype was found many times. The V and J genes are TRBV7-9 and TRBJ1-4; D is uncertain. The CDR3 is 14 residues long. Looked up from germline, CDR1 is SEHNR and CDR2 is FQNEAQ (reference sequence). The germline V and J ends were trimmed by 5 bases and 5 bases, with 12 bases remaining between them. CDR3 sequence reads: CASSQALRNEKLFF. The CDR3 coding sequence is TGTGCCAGCAGCCAAGCCCTTAGAAATGAAAAACTGTTTTTT.

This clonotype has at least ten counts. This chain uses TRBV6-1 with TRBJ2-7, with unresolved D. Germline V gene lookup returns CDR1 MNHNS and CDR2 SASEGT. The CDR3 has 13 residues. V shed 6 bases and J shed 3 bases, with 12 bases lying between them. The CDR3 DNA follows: TGTGCCAGCAGACCCAGAGAGTTCTACGAGCAGTACTTC. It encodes CASRPREFYEQYF.

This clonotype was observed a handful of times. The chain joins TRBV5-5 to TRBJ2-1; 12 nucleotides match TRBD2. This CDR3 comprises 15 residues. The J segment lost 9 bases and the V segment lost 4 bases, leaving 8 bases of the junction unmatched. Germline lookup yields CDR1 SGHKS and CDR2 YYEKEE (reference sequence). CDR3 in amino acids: CASSLSSGRDAEQFF. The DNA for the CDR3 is TGTGCCAGCAGCCTCTCTAGCGGGAGGGACGCTGAGCAGTTCTTC.

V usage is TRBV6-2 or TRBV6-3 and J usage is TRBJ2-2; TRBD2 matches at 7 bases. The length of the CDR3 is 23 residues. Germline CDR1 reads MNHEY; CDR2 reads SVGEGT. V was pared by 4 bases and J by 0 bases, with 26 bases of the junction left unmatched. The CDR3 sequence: CASSSAVRGGVARVRTNTGELFF. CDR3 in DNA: TGTGCCAGCAGTTCAGCCGTGAGGGGAGGGGTGGCGAGGGTCAGGACGAACACCGGGGAGCTGTTTTTT.

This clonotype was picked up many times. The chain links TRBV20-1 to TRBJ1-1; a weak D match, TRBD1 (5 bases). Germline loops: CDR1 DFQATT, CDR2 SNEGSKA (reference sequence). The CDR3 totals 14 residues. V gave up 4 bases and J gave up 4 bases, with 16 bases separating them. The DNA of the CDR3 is TGCAGTGCTAAGGTTGCAGGGCTGAGCACTGAAGCTTTCTTT. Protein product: CSAKVAGLSTEAFF.

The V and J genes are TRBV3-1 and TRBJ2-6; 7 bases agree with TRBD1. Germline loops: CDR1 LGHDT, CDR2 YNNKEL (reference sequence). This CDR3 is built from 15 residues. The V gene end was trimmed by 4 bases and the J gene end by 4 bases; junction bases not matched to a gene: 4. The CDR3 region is CASSLLQGGANVLTF. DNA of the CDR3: TGTGCCAGCAGCCTCTTACAGGGGGGGGCCAACGTCCTGACTTTC.

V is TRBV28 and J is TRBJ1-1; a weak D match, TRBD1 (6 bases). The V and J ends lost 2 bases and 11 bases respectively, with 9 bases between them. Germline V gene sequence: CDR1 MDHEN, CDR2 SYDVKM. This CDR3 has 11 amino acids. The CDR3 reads CASSLRQGAFF. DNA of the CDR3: TGTGCCAGCAGTTTAAGGCAGGGGGCTTTCTTT.

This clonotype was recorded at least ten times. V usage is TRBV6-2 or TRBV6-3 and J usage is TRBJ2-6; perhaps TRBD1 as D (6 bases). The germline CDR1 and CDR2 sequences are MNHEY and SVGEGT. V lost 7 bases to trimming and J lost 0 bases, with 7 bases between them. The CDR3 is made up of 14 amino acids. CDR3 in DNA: TGTGCCAGCAAGGACAGCTCTGGGGCCAACGTCCTGACTTTC. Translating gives CASKDSSGANVLTF.

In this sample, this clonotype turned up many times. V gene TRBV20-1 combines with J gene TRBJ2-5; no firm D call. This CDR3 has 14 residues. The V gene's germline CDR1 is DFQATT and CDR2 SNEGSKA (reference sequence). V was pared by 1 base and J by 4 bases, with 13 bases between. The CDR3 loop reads CSARGAISGETQYF. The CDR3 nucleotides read TGCAGTGCTAGAGGGGCGATTTCCGGAGAGACCCAGTACTTC.

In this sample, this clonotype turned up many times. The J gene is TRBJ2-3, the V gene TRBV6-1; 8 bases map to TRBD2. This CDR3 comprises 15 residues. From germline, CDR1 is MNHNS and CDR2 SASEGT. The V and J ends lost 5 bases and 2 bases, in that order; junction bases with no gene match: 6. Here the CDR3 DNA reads TGTGCCAGCAGTTGGGCTAGCGGGCCCACAGATACGCAGTATTTT. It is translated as CASSWASGPTDTQYF.

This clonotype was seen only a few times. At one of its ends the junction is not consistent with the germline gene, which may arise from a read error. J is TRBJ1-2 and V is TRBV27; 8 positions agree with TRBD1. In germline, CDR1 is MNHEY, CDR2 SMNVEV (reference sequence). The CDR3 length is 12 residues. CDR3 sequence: CACRRTGTGYTF. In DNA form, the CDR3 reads TGTGCCTGCAGAAGGACAGGGACTGGCTACACCTTC.

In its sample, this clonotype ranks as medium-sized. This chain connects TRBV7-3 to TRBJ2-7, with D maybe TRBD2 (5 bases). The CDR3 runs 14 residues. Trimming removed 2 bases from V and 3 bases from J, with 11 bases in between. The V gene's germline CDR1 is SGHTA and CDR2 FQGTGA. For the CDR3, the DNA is TGTGCCAGCAGCTTAGGAGGTCCGTTCTACGAGCAGTACTTC. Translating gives CASSLGGPFYEQYF.

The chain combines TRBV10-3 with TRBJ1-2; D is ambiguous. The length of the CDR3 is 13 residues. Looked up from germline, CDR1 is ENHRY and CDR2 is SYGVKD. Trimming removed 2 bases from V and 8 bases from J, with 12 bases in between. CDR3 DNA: TGTGCCATCAGTGAGGGTAGGGTGAACGGCTACACCTTC. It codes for CAISEGRVNGYTF.

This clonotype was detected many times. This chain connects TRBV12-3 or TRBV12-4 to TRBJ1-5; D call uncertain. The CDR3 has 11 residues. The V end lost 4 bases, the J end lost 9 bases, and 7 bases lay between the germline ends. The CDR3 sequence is CASSSGRPQHF. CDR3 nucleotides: TGTGCCAGCAGTTCTGGCAGGCCCCAGCATTTT.

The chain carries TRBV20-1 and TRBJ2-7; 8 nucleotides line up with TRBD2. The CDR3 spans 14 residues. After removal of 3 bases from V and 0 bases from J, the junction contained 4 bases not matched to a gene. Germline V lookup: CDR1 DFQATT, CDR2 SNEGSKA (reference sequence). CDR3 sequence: CSASTSGLSYEQYF. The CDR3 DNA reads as TGCAGTGCTAGCACTAGCGGACTCTCCTACGAGCAGTACTTC.

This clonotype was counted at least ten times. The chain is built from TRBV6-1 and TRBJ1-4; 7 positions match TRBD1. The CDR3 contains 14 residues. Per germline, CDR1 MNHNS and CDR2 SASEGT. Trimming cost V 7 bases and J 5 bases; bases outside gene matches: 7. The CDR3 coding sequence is TGTGCCAGCACTAGACAGGGTACCAATGAAAAACTGTTTTTT. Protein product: CASTRQGTNEKLFF.

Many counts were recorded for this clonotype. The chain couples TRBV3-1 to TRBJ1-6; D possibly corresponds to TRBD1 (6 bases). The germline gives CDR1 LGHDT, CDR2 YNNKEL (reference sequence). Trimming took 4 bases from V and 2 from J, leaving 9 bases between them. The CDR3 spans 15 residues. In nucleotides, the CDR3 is TGTGCCAGCAGCCTAACAGGGCCCTATAATTCACCCCTCCACTTT. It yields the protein CASSLTGPYNSPLHF.

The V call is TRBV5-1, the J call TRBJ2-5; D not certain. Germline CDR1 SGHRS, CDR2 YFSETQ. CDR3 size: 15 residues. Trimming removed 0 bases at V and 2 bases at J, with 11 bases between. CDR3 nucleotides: TGCGCCAGCAGCTTGGTATCGCCGACTCAAGAGACCCAGTACTTC. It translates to CASSLVSPTQETQYF.